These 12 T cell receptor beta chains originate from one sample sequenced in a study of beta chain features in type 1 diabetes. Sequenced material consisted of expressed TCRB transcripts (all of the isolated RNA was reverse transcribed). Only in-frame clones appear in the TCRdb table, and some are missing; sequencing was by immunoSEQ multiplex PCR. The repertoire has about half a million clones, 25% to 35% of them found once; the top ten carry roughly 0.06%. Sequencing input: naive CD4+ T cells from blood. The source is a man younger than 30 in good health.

The CDR3 loop is CSVRGAGENTGELFF. CDR3 bases: TGCAGCGTTAGAGGTGCGGGAGAAAACACCGGGGAGCTGTTTTTT. The chain links TRBV29-1 to TRBJ2-2; 7 bases map to TRBD2. V lost 5 bases and J lost 2; bases outside the gene matches: 8. Looked up from germline, CDR1 is SQVTM and CDR2 is ANQGSEA. The CDR3 runs 15 residues.

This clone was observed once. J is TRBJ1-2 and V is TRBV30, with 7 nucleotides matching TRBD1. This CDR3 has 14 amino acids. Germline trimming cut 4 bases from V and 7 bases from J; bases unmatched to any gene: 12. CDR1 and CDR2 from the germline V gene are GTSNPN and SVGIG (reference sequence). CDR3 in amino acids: CAWMRQGNLGGYTF. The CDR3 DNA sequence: TGTGCCTGGATGAGACAGGGAAATCTCGGTGGCTACACCTTC.

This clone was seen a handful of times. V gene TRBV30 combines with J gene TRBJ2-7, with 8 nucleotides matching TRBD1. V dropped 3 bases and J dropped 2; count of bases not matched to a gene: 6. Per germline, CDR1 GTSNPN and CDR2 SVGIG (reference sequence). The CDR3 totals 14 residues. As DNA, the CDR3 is TGTGCCTGGAGGGAGGGACAGGCAACCTACGAGCAGTACTTC. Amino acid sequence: CAWREGQATYEQYF.

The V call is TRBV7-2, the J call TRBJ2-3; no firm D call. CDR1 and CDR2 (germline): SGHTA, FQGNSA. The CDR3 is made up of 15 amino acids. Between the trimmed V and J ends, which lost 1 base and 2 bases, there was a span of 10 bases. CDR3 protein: CASSLVGYLTDTQYF. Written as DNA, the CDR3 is TGTGCCAGCAGCTTAGTAGGCTACCTCACAGATACGCAGTATTTT.

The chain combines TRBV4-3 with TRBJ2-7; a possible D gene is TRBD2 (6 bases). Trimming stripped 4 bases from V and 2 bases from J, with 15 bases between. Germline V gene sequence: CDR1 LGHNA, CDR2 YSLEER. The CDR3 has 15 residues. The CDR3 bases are TGCGCCAGCAGCCGCACGGCTAGCGCGCCCTACGAGCAGTACTTC. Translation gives CASSRTASAPYEQYF.

Here the CDR3 reads CSVTHFEPEQFF. DNA of the CDR3: TGCAGCGTTACCCACTTCGAGCCTGAGCAGTTCTTC. The chain is built from TRBV29-1 and TRBJ2-1; D unresolved. This CDR3 is 12 amino acids long. Germline CDR1 and CDR2: SQVTM and ANQGSEA. Trimming shortened V by 5 bases and J by 9 bases, and 14 bases separated the two germline ends.

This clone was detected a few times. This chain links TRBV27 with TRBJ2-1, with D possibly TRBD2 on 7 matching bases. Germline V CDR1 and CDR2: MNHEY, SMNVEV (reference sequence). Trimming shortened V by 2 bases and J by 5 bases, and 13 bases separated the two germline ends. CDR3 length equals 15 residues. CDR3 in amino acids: CASSLPGGADNEQFF. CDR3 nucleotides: TGTGCCAGCAGTTTACCTGGGGGGGCAGACAATGAGCAGTTCTTC.

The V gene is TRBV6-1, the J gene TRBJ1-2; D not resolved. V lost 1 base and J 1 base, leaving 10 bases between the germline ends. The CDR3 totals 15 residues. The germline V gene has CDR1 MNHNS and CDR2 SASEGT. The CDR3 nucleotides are TGTGCCAGCAGTGAAGTTTTTTGGGATAACTATGGCTACACCTTC. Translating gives CASSEVFWDNYGYTF.

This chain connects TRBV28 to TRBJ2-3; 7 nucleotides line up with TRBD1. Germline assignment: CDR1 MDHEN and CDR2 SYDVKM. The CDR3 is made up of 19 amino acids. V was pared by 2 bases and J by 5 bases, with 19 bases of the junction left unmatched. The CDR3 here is CASSLNPPLNRGWGDTQYF. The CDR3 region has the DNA TGTGCCAGCAGTTTAAACCCCCCCCTGAACAGGGGCTGGGGAGATACGCAGTATTTT.

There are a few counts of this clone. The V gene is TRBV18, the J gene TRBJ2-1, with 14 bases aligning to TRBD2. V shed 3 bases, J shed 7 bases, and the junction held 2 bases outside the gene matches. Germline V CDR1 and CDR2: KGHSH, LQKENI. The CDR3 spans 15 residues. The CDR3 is CASSPRTSGRNEQFF. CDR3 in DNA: TGTGCCAGCTCACCGCGGACTAGCGGGAGGAATGAGCAGTTCTTC.

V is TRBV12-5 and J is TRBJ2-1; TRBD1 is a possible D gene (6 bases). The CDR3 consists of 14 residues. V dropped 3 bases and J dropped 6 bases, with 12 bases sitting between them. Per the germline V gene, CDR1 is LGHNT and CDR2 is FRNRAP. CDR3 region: CASGFPQGVNEQFF. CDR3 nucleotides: TGTGCTAGTGGTTTCCCACAGGGAGTCAATGAGCAGTTCTTC.

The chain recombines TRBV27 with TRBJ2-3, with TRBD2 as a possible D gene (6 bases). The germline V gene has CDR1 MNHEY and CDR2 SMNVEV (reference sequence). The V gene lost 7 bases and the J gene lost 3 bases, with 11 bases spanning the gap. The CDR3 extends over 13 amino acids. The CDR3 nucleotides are TGTGCCAGCACGGGAGTTGGTACAGATACGCAGTATTTT. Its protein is CASTGVGTDTQYF.